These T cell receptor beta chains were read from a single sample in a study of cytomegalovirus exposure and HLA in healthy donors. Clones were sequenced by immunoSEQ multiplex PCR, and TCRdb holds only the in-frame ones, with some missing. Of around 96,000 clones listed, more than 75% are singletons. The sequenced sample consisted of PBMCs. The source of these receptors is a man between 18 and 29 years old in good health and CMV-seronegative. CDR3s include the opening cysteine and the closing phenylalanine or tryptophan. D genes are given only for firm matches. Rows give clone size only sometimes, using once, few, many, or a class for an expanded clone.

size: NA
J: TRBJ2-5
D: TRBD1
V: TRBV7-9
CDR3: CASSLERGRETQYF
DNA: TGTGCCAGCAGCTTAGAAAGGGGGCGGGAGACCCAGTACTTC

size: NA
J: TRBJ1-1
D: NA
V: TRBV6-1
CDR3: CASSKTGNTEAFF
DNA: TGTGCCAGCAGTAAGACAGGGAACACTGAAGCTTTCTTT

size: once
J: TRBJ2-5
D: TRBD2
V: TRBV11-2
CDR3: CASSSNLADQETQYF
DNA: TGTGCCAGCAGCTCAAACCTAGCGGATCAAGAGACCCAGTACTTC

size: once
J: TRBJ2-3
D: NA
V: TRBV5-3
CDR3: CASGLNSDTQYF
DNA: TGTGCCAGTGGGCTAAACTCAGATACGCAGTATTTT

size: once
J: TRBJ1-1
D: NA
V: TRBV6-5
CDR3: CASSPQRRQLEAFF
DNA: TGTGCCAGCAGCCCCCAAAGGAGGCAGCTTGAAGCTTTCTTT

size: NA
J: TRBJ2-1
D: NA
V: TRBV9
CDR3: CASSETLAGSSYNEQFF
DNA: TGTGCCAGCAGCGAGACCCTCGCGGGGAGCTCCTACAATGAGCAGTTCTTC

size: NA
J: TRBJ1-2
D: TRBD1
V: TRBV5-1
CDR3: CASSLGGGDQAYTF
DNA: TGCGCCAGCAGCTTGGGAGGGGGCGATCAGGCCTACACCTTC

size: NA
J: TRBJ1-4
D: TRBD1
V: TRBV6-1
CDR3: CASSEAIYRQGTNEKLFF
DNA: TGTGCCAGCAGTGAAGCGATTTATCGACAGGGAACTAATGAAAAACTGTTTTTT

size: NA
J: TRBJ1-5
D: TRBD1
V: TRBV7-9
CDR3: CASSATGTGRQPQHF
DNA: TGTGCCAGCAGCGCAACCGGGACAGGAAGGCAGCCCCAGCATTTT

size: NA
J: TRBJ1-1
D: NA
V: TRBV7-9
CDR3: CASSGGNTEAFF
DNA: TGTGCCAGCAGTGGAGGGAACACTGAAGCTTTCTTT

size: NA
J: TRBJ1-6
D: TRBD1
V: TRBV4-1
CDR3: CASSPEGQGNSPLHF
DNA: TGCGCCAGCAGCCCTGAGGGACAGGGAAATTCACCCCTCCACTTT

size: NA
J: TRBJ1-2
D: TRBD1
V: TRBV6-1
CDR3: CASSGTDYGYTF
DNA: TGTGCCAGCTCCGGGACAGACTATGGCTACACCTTC

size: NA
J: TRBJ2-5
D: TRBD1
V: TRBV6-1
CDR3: CASSEGTGGETQYF
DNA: TGTGCCAGCAGTGAAGGGACAGGGGGAGAGACCCAGTACTTC

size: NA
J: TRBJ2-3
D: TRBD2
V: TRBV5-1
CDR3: CASSEGLAVDTDTQYF
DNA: TGCGCCAGCAGCGAGGGACTAGCGGTAGACACAGATACGCAGTATTTT

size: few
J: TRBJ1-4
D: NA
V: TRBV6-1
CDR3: CASSESFRGTLFF
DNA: TGTGCCAGCAGTGAATCATTTAGGGGAACACTGTTTTTT

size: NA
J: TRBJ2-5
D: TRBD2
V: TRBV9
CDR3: CASSRTSGGPQETQYF
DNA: TGTGCCAGCAGCCGTACTAGCGGGGGGCCCCAAGAGACCCAGTACTTC

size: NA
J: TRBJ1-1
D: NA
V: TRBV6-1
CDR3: CASSESWANTEAFF
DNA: TGTGCCAGCAGTGAGTCATGGGCGAACACTGAAGCTTTCTTT

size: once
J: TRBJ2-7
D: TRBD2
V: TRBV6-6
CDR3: CASSYGGGVYEQYF
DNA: TGTGCCAGCAGTTATGGGGGGGGAGTCTACGAGCAGTACTTC

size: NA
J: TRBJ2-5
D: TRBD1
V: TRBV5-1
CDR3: CASSLGTGRETQYF
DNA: TGCGCCAGCAGCTTGGGGACAGGGCGAGAGACCCAGTACTTC

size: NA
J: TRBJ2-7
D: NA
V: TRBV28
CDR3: CASSLQGVNYEQYF
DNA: TGTGCCAGCAGTTTACAAGGGGTTAACTACGAGCAGTACTTC

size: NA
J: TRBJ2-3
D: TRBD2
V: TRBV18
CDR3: CASSPRSGGADTQYF
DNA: TGTGCCAGCTCACCACGAAGCGGGGGGGCAGATACGCAGTATTTT

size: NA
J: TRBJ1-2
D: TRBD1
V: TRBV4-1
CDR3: CASSQGWTGFESNYGYTF
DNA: TGCGCCAGCAGCCAAGGGTGGACAGGGTTTGAATCTAACTATGGCTACACCTTC

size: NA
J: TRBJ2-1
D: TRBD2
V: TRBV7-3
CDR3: CASSLAGGNYNEQFF
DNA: TGTGCCAGCAGCTTGGCGGGGGGGAACTACAATGAGCAGTTCTTC

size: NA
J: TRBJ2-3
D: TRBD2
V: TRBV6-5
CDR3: CASRERGGRDTQYF
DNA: TGTGCCAGCAGGGAGCGGGGGGGCCGGGATACGCAGTATTTT

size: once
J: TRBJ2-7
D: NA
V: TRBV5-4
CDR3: CASSLFPRESSYEQYF
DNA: TGTGCCAGCAGCTTGTTCCCCCGGGAATCCTCCTACGAGCAGTACTTC

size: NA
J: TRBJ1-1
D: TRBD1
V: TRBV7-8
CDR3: CASSLHRGTGGTEAFF
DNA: TGTGCCAGCAGCCTACATCGGGGGACAGGGGGCACTGAAGCTTTCTTT

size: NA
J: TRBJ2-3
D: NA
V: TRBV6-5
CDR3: CASSILYTDTQYF
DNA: TGTGCCAGCAGTATCCTGTACACAGATACGCAGTATTTT

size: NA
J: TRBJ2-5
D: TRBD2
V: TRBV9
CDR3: CASSVGAGGIVETQYF
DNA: TGTGCCAGCAGCGTAGGGGCCGGGGGGATCGTGGAGACCCAGTACTTC

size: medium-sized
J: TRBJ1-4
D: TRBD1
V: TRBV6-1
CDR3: CASRGETGGDEKLFF
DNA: TGTGCCAGCAGGGGGGAGACAGGGGGGGATGAAAAACTGTTTTTT

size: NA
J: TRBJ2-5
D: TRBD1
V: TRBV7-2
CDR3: CASRITGGAAETQYF
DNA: TGTGCCAGCAGAATCACAGGGGGCGCGGCGGAGACCCAGTACTTC

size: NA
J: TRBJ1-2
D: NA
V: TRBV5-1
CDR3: CASSLADSQELYGYTF
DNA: TGCGCCAGCAGCTTGGCCGACAGCCAAGAACTCTATGGCTACACCTTC

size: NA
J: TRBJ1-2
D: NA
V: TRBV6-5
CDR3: CASSYSGGTYYGYTF
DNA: TGTGCCAGCAGTTACTCCGGGGGGACCTACTATGGCTACACCTTC